These 10 T cell receptor beta chains share one sample of origin, sequenced in a study of T cell responses to AZD1222 COVID-19 vaccine. Clones were read by immunoSEQ multiplex PCR, and TCRdb kept only the in-frame ones, dropping some. The sample carries roughly 100,000 clones, less than 95% recorded once. The sequencing used peripheral blood, collected on day 0 of AZD1222 vaccination. These receptors were obtained from an adult in good health.

This clone rates as medium-sized. V usage is TRBV6-5 and J usage is TRBJ1-5; no clear D gene. The CDR3 consists of 14 residues. The V gene lost 8 bases and the J gene lost 4 bases, with 15 bases spanning the gap. Per germline, CDR1 MNHEY and CDR2 SVGAGI. The CDR3 sequence is CASQRRPGNQPQHF. CDR3 in DNA: TGTGCCAGCCAGAGGAGGCCGGGGAATCAGCCCCAGCATTTT.

This clone was seen a few times. This chain links TRBV5-1 with TRBJ2-1; TRBD1 agrees at 9 bases. V was clipped by 0 bases and J by 8 bases; unmatched bases: 9. The CDR3 consists of 16 residues. Germline values: CDR1 SGHRS, CDR2 YFSETQ. The CDR3 DNA sequence: TGCGCCAGCAGCTTGGCCCTGGGACAGGGCAAGGATGAGCAGTTCTTC. Translation: CASSLALGQGKDEQFF.

The chain combines TRBV28 with TRBJ1-2, with 7 bases that match TRBD1. Germline lookup yields CDR1 MDHEN and CDR2 SYDVKM. The V and J ends lost 4 bases and 5 bases, in that order; junction bases with no gene match: 10. The CDR3 contains 15 residues. DNA of the CDR3: TGTGCCAGCAGTTCAGGGGGAGTCGTCTTTTATGGCTACACCTTC. Translating it yields CASSSGGVVFYGYTF.

The chain joins TRBV5-4 to TRBJ2-3; D possibly corresponds to TRBD1 (5 bases). Per germline, CDR1 SGHNT and CDR2 YYREEE (reference sequence). V lost 0 bases and J 3 bases, leaving 11 bases between the germline ends. There are 15 residues in the CDR3. CDR3 sequence (DNA): TGTGCCAGCAGCTTGGTTGGGGCAGTGACAGATACGCAGTATTTT. Protein sequence: CASSLVGAVTDTQYF.

CDR3 sequence: CSVRGSYEQYF. As DNA, the CDR3 is TGCAGCGTTAGGGGCTCCTACGAGCAGTACTTC. The chain is built from TRBV29-1 and TRBJ2-7, with a possible D match to TRBD1 (5 bases). Germline V CDR1 and CDR2: SQVTM, ANQGSEA. The CDR3 is 11 amino acids. The ends were cut back, 5 bases at V and 0 bases at J, with 5 bases in the middle.

The chain is built from TRBV2 and TRBJ2-5, with 7 bases that match TRBD1. Germline loops: CDR1 SNHLY, CDR2 FYNNEI. The V gene end was trimmed by 6 bases and the J gene end by 4 bases; junction bases not matched to a gene: 14. The length of the CDR3 is 16 residues. The CDR3 is CASRGTVKGVAETQYF. In DNA, the CDR3 is TGTGCCAGCAGGGGGACAGTCAAGGGCGTGGCAGAGACCCAGTACTTC.

The rearrangement links TRBV30 to TRBJ1-4; D ambiguous. V was pared by 0 bases and J by 6 bases, with 8 bases between. The germline CDR1 and CDR2 sequences are GTSNPN and SVGIG (reference sequence). The CDR3 covers 13 residues. The chain's CDR3 is CAWSVGPYEKLFF. CDR3 coding DNA: TGTGCCTGGAGTGTTGGTCCGTATGAAAAACTGTTTTTT.

V usage is TRBV20-1 and J usage is TRBJ2-3, with 11 positions matching TRBD2. V shed 3 bases and J 7 bases; nucleotides not matched to a gene: 3. The germline gives CDR1 DFQATT, CDR2 SNEGSKA (reference sequence). The CDR3 length is 13 residues. CDR3 DNA: TGCAGTGCTAGTCTAGCGGGGGGCAATACGCAGTATTTT. Amino acids: CSASLAGGNTQYF.

The J gene is TRBJ1-2, the V gene TRBV28; D unresolved. CDR1 and CDR2 (germline): MDHEN, SYDVKM. CDR3 size: 14 residues. The V end was cut by 4 bases, the J end by 5 bases, with 14 bases between. The CDR3 is CASSSFDSGYGYTF. The CDR3 region has the DNA TGTGCCAGCAGTTCATTCGATTCGGGGTATGGCTACACCTTC.

This sequence joins TRBV6-2 or TRBV6-3 and TRBJ1-5; the D gene is possibly TRBD1 (5 bases). V was pared by 6 bases and J by 4 bases, with 22 bases between. CDR3 length: 17 residues. CDR1 and CDR2 (germline): MNHEY, SVGEGT. The CDR3 loop reads CASSPLWGHELNQPQHF. The CDR3 DNA follows: TGTGCCAGCAGCCCTCTTTGGGGCCATGAACTTAATCAGCCCCAGCATTTT.